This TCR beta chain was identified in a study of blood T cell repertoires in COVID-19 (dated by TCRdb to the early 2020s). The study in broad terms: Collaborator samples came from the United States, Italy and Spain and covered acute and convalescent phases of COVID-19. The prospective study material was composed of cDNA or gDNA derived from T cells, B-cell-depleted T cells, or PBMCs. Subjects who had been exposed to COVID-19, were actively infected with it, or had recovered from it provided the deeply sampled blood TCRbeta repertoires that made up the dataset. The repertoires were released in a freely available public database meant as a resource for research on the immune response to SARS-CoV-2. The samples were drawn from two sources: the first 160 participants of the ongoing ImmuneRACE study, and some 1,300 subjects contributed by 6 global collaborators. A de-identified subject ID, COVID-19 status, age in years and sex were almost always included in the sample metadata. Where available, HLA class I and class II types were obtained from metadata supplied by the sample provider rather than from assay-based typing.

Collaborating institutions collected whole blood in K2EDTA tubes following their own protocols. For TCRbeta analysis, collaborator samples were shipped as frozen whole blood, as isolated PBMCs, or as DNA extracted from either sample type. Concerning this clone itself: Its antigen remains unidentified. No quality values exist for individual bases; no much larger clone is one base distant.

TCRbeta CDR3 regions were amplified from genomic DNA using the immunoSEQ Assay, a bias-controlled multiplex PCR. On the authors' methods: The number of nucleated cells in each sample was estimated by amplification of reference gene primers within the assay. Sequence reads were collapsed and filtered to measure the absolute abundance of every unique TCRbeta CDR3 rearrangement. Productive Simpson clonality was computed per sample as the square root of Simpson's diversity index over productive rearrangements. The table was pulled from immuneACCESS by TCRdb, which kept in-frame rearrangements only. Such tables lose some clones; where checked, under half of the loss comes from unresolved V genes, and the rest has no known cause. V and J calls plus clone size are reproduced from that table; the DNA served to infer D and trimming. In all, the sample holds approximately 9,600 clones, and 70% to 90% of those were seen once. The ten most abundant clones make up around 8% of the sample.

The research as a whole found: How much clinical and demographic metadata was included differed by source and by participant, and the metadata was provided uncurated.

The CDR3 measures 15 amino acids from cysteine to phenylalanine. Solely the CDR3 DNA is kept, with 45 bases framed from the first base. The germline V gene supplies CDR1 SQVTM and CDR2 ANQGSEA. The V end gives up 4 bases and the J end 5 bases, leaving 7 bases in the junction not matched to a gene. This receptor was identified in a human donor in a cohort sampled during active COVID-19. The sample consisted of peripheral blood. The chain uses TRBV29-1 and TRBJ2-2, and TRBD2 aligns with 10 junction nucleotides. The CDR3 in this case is CSVVSRTSGTGELFF. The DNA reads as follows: TGCAGCGTTGTGTCTCGGACTAGCGGAACCGGGGAGCTGTTTTTT.